One and the same sample provided the 22 T cell receptor beta chains below, sequenced in a study of cytomegalovirus exposure and HLA in healthy donors listed by TCRdb under 2017. The protocol used for the library was the immunoSEQ multiplex PCR assay. For the multiplex PCR, a mixture combining 60 forward primers for TCR Vbeta segments and 13 reverse primers for TCR Jbeta segments was used. The source is immuneACCESS, and TCRdb retained only in-frame sequences with V and J called. Part of the clones is not carried over; for the studies checked, unresolved V genes explain less than half of this, and the remainder is unexplained. The sample includes under 250,000 clones, with around 77% observed a single time. The ten largest make up just under 3% of the sample. Sample: PBMCs. These receptors all stem from a woman aged 25 to 39 in good health and CMV-seronegative.

The V gene is TRBV7-9, the J gene TRBJ2-5; TRBD2 might be the D (6 bases). The length of the CDR3 is 13 residues. V lost 3 bases and J 5 bases, leaving 10 bases between the germline ends. The V gene's germline CDR1 is SEHNR and CDR2 FQNEAQ (reference sequence). The CDR3 region has the DNA TGTGCCAGCAGCTTTCTAGCGTGGGAGACCCAGTACTTC. Protein product: CASSFLAWETQYF.

The chain uses TRBV19 and TRBJ2-1, with 11 bases matching TRBD1. Germline trimming cut 3 bases from V and 3 bases from J; bases unmatched to any gene: 4. The length of the CDR3 is 16 residues. Germline loops: CDR1 LNHDA, CDR2 SQIVND (reference sequence). CDR3 sequence (DNA): TGTGCCAGTAGTATCGGGACAGGGGGTATCTACAATGAGCAGTTCTTC. The encoded protein is CASSIGTGGIYNEQFF.

This chain links TRBV19 with TRBJ1-1, with 12 bases lining up with TRBD1. The CDR3 totals 14 residues. V shed 8 bases and J 3 bases; nucleotides not matched to a gene: 4. CDR1 is LNHDA, CDR2 SQIVND, per germline (reference sequence). The CDR3 nucleotides are TGTGCCAGTGGGGACAGGGGGCATGACACTGAAGCTTTCTTT. Translated: CASGDRGHDTEAFF.

The chain recombines TRBV18 with TRBJ1-3; a possible D gene is TRBD1 (6 bases). The CDR3 contains 15 residues. Germline V gene lookup returns CDR1 KGHSH and CDR2 LQKENI. The V gene lost 3 bases and the J gene lost 8 bases, with 17 bases spanning the gap. The CDR3 protein is CASSPRGGLIDTIYF. The CDR3 DNA follows: TGTGCCAGCTCACCCCGCGGGGGGCTTATTGACACCATATATTTT.

The CDR3 sequence: CASSSPDRALYEQFF. CDR3 DNA: TGTGCCAGCAGTTCCCCGGACAGGGCCCTCTATGAGCAGTTCTTC. The rearrangement uses TRBV6-5 and TRBJ2-1; 8 bases line up with TRBD1. The V gene's germline CDR1 is MNHEY and CDR2 SVGAGI. The V and J ends lost 4 bases and 8 bases, in that order; junction bases with no gene match: 10. This CDR3 contains 15 residues.

The chain is built from TRBV5-1 and TRBJ2-2; possibly TRBD1 for D (5 bases). The V gene's germline CDR1 is SGHRS and CDR2 YFSETQ. V was shortened by 1 base and J by 4 bases, with 8 bases between the two germline ends. The CDR3 totals 14 residues. In nucleotides, the CDR3 is TGCGCCAGCAGCTTGTCAACAGGCACCGGGGAGCTGTTTTTT. It yields the protein CASSLSTGTGELFF. Looking up the rest from reference TRBV5-1 and TRBJ2-2 gives the full variable domain: KAGVTQTPRYLIKTRGQQVTLSCSPISGHRSVSWYQQTPGQGLQFLFEYFSETQRNKGNFPGRFSGRQFSNSRSEMNVSTLELGDSALYLCASSLSTGTGELFFGEGSRLTVL.

The CDR3 loop reads CASSLGTRGEQYF. CDR3 DNA: TGCGCCAGCAGCTTGGGGACCAGGGGGGAGCAGTACTTC. V usage is TRBV5-1 and J usage is TRBJ2-7; 7 bases match TRBD1. The CDR3 loop spans 13 amino acids. Germline V CDR1 and CDR2: SGHRS, YFSETQ. The J segment lost 7 bases and the V segment lost 0 bases, leaving 4 bases of the junction unmatched.

The chain recombines TRBV7-4 with TRBJ2-7, with 12 bases aligning to TRBD2. V was pared by 5 bases and J by 3 bases, with 14 bases of the junction left unmatched. The CDR3 covers 18 residues. In germline, CDR1 is SGHVT, CDR2 SQSDAQ. The CDR3 spells CASSARLGLAGKNYEQYF. The CDR3 nucleotides read TGTGCCAGCAGCGCCCGCCTTGGACTAGCGGGGAAAAACTACGAGCAGTACTTC. The variable domain in full, with the rest retrieved from reference TRBV7-4 and TRBJ2-7, is GAGVSQSPRYKVAKRGRDVALRCDSISGHVTLYWYRQTLGQGSEVLTYSQSDAQRDKSGRPSGRFSAERPERSVSTLKIQRTEQGDSAVYLCASSARLGLAGKNYEQYFGPGTRLTVT.

The chain links TRBV5-1 to TRBJ1-1, with 7 bases lining up with TRBD1. V lost 2 bases, J lost 0 bases, and 13 bases stayed unmatched. The CDR3 has 18 amino acids. Germline CDR1 and CDR2: SGHRS and YFSETQ. CDR3 coding DNA: TGCGCCAGCAGCTTTCTGGGGGCCGGGACAGAACTGAACACTGAAGCTTTCTTT. Protein product: CASSFLGAGTELNTEAFF.

The chain recombines TRBV9 with TRBJ2-5; perhaps TRBD2 as D (6 bases). CDR3 size: 14 residues. Germline assignment: CDR1 SGDLS and CDR2 YYNGEE. The germline V and J ends were trimmed by 0 bases and 11 bases, with 17 bases remaining between them. Written as DNA, the CDR3 is TGTGCCAGCAGCGTAGAGGCGGGAACGGGGGAGCAGTACTTC. It codes for CASSVEAGTGEQYF.

This clone was detected only a few times. This chain uses TRBV28 with TRBJ2-7; D is perhaps TRBD1 (5 bases). The CDR3 contains 16 residues. The ends were cut back, 2 bases at V and 2 bases at J, with 16 bases in the middle. CDR1 is MDHEN and CDR2 is SYDVKM in the germline V gene. Here the CDR3 reads CASSLRGHYRPYEQYF. CDR3 DNA: TGTGCCAGCAGTTTAAGGGGTCACTATAGACCCTACGAGCAGTACTTC.

The genes are TRBV4-2 and TRBJ2-1, with a possible D match to TRBD1 (6 bases). Trimming pared 4 bases from V and 4 bases from J, leaving 20 bases between. CDR1 LGHNA and CDR2 YNFKEQ come from the germline V gene. The CDR3 spans 17 residues. CDR3 nucleotide sequence: TGTGCCAGCAGCCCCCCTCCGGGACAACAGCTTTACAATGAGCAGTTCTTC. This translates into CASSPPPGQQLYNEQFF.

This clone came up once. This chain links TRBV5-1 with TRBJ2-3; no definite D call. This CDR3 contains 15 residues. The germline V gene encodes CDR1 SGHRS and CDR2 YFSETQ. The ends were cut back, 0 bases at V and 1 base at J, with 9 bases in the middle. CDR3 sequence (DNA): TGCGCCAGCAGCTTGGGCGGTTTCGGCACAGATACGCAGTATTTT. Amino acid sequence: CASSLGGFGTDTQYF.

The DNA for the CDR3 is TGTGCCAGCAGTGCCCTTGTTACAGGGATCAATGAGCAGTTCTTC. Translation: CASSALVTGINEQFF. The chain couples TRBV6-1 to TRBJ2-1; tentative D call: TRBD1 (6 bases). Germline V CDR1 and CDR2: MNHNS, SASEGT. Between the trimmed V and J ends, which lost 4 bases and 6 bases, there was a span of 16 bases. The CDR3 is made up of 15 amino acids.

CDR3 DNA sequence: TGCAGCGTTGACAGGTTTGGGGCGTATGGCTACACCTTC. Protein sequence: CSVDRFGAYGYTF. The chain carries TRBV29-1 and TRBJ1-2; D possibly corresponds to TRBD1 (5 bases). The V and J ends lost 3 bases and 5 bases respectively, with 13 bases between them. Per the germline V gene, CDR1 is SQVTM and CDR2 is ANQGSEA. The CDR3 is 13 amino acids.

The chain has TRBV5-1 and TRBJ1-4; D is ambiguous. Germline CDR1 SGHRS, CDR2 YFSETQ. The CDR3 runs 15 residues. V lost 1 base and J lost 0, with 7 bases in between. The CDR3 loop reads CASSLSRATNEKLFF. Here the CDR3 DNA reads TGCGCCAGCAGCTTGAGTAGAGCAACTAATGAAAAACTGTTTTTT.

This clone was seen only a few times. The V gene is TRBV28, the J gene TRBJ2-5, with 11 bases that match TRBD2. The J call may be mistaken, given a closer DNA end match to TRBJ2-7. This CDR3 has 19 residues. Germline loops: CDR1 MDHEN, CDR2 SYDVKM. CDR3 sequence reads: CASRRGASGGTTSTYEQYF. CDR3 nucleotides: TGTGCCAGCAGACGGGGGGCTAGCGGGGGGACCACATCCACCTACGAGCAGTACTTC.

This clone was counted a few times. The chain employs TRBV7-9 and TRBJ2-7; tentatively, D is TRBD1 (6 bases). CDR3 length: 15 amino acids. The V end lost 5 bases, the J end lost 0 bases, and 14 bases lay between the germline ends. Germline-derived CDR1 and CDR2 are SEHNR and FQNEAQ (reference sequence). CDR3 sequence (DNA): TGTGCCAGCAGCCCATTGACAGGCTACTCCTACGAGCAGTACTTC. Translating gives CASSPLTGYSYEQYF.

The J gene is TRBJ1-4, the V gene TRBV11-1, with 7 bases identical to TRBD1. The germline V gene encodes CDR1 SGHAT and CDR2 FQDESV (reference sequence). The CDR3 runs 15 residues. The J segment lost 0 bases and the V segment lost 5 bases, leaving 3 bases of the junction unmatched. CDR3 protein: CASSVRGATNEKLFF. For the CDR3, the DNA is TGTGCCAGCAGCGTCAGGGGGGCAACTAATGAAAAACTGTTTTTT.

This chain links TRBV5-1 with TRBJ1-5; tentative D call: TRBD1 (5 bases). V was trimmed by 1 base and J by 8 bases, leaving 10 bases between them. The CDR3 contains 13 residues. Germline V CDR1 and CDR2: SGHRS, YFSETQ. CDR3 DNA sequence: TGCGCCAGCAGCTTGCGGGGGGGGGAGCCCCAGCATTTT. Its protein is CASSLRGGEPQHF.

This clone was observed a single time. The chain uses TRBV9 and TRBJ2-2; TRBD2 agrees at 10 bases. Germline CDR1 reads SGDLS; CDR2 reads YYNGEE. J was trimmed by 9 bases and V by 0 bases; bases with no gene match: 8. The CDR3 loop spans 16 amino acids. In DNA, the CDR3 is TGTGCCAGCAGCGTAGTATCTAGCGGGAGCGGAAGGGAGCTGTTTTTT. Protein sequence: CASSVVSSGSGRELFF.

The J gene is TRBJ2-4, the V gene TRBV5-1; tentative D call: TRBD1 (5 bases). The CDR3 is made up of 13 amino acids. Looked up from germline, CDR1 is SGHRS and CDR2 is YFSETQ. The V end was cut by 0 bases, the J end by 8 bases, with 9 bases between. The CDR3 protein is CASSLGGGDIQYF. CDR3 sequence (DNA): TGCGCCAGCAGCTTGGGGGGCGGAGACATTCAGTACTTC.